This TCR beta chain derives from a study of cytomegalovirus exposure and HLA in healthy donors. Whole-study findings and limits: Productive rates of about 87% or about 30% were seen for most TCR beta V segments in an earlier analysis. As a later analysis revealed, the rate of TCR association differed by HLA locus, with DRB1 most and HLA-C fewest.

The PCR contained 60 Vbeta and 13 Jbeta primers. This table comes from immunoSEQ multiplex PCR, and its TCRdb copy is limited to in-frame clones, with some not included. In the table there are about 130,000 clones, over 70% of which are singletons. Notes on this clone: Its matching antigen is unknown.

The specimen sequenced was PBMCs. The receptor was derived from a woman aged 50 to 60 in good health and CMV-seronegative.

The CDR3 DNA reads as TGTGCCAGCTCACCACCGAACGCGGGCAACACTGAAGCTTTCTTT. Translating it yields CASSPPNAGNTEAFF. V and J are TRBV18 and TRBJ1-1; no clear D gene. V lost 0 bases to trimming and J lost 2 bases, with 10 bases between them. The CDR3 runs to 15 residues. CDR1 is KGHSH and CDR2 is LQKENI in the germline V gene.